This T cell receptor (beta chain) was sequenced for a study of identical twins. Study results and limitations: The study found excess low generation probability among twin-shared out-of-frame alpha sequences.

This clonotype was observed a handful of times. The antigen remains undetermined. The CDR3 totals 17 residues. CDR1 is SGHTA and CDR2 is FQGNSA in the germline V gene. The trim removed 4 bases at V and 1 base at J, leaving 9 bases unmatched. TCRdb called the 5' RACE reads again in MiXCR, with one record for every CDR3 protein. The table records around 510,000 distinct CDR3 sequences, 14% of them present only once. The data were also submitted as part of a second study, on yellow fever vaccine responses in identical twins.

This clonotype was sampled from a young woman in good health. V and J are TRBV7-2 and TRBJ2-7, with 11 bases lining up with TRBD2. Material for sequencing was CD4+ T cells sorted from blood. CDR3 DNA sequence: TGTGCCAGCAGCTCGACCGCCGGGACTAGCGGTTCCTACGAGCAGTACTTC. It specifies CASSSTAGTSGSYEQYF. Supplemented by reference TRBV7-2 and TRBJ2-7, the full variable domain reads GAGVSQSPSNKVTEKGKDVELRCDPISGHTALYWYRQSLGQGLEFLIYFQGNSAPDKSGLPSDRFSAERTGGSVSTLTIQRTQQEDSAVYLCASSSTAGTSGSYEQYFGPGTRLTVT.